A selection of T cell receptor beta chains follows, all from one sample in a study of breast tumors, draining lymph nodes, adjacent tissues. TCRdb itself ran the multiplex PCR reads through MiXCR, one entry per CDR3 protein. Of around 130,000 distinct CDR3 sequences in the sample, 30% to 35% are singletons; the top ten hold around 2.3%. The sequencing sample was made of axillary lymph node tissue. These receptors all come from a female donor with breast cancer. Some clones in this sample may be carry-over from other donors' samples. Both conserved end residues are part of each CDR3. A D gene is named only where the DNA matches it firmly. Expanded clones are given a class, and other clones once, few, many or no size at all.

v_call: TRBV20-1; d_call: .; j_call: TRBJ1-1; clone_size: .; cdr3_nt: TGCAGTGCTAACCAGCAGGTGAACACTGAAGCTGTCTTT; cdr3_aa: CSANQQVNTEAVF
v_call: TRBV4-2; d_call: TRBD1; j_call: TRBJ2-7; clone_size: .; cdr3_nt: TGTGCCAGCAGCCAAGATTCATATAGGCAGGGGGCGCTTGAGCAGTACTTC; cdr3_aa: CASSQDSYRQGALEQYF
v_call: TRBV6-1; d_call: .; j_call: TRBJ1-2; clone_size: .; cdr3_nt: TGTGCCAGCAGTGAACACGTACACTCTGGAAACACCTTC; cdr3_aa: CASSEHVHSGNTF
v_call: TRBV14; d_call: .; j_call: TRBJ2-3; clone_size: .; cdr3_nt: TGTGCCAGCAGCCAAGTACGCACCTCTAGCACAGATACGCAGTATTTT; cdr3_aa: CASSQVRTSSTDTQYF
v_call: TRBV24-1; d_call: .; j_call: TRBJ1-5; clone_size: .; cdr3_nt: TGTGCCACCAGTGATTTGGCAGGCAATCAGCACCAGCATTTT; cdr3_aa: CATSDLAGNQHQHF
v_call: TRBV6-2/TRBV6-3; d_call: TRBD1; j_call: TRBJ1-2; clone_size: many; cdr3_nt: TGTGCCAGCAGTTACCCCATCGGGACAGCCCCGAGTCGGGGCTACACCTTC; cdr3_aa: CASSYPIGTAPSRGYTF
v_call: TRBV11-2; d_call: TRBD2; j_call: TRBJ2-2; clone_size: .; cdr3_nt: TGTGCCAGCAGCTTAGTAGCGGGGGCGCCACCCACCGGGGAGCTGTTTTTT; cdr3_aa: CASSLVAGAPPTGELFF
v_call: TRBV7-9; d_call: .; j_call: TRBJ2-5; clone_size: many; cdr3_nt: TGTGCCAGCAGCTTAGTTGTGGTAGAGACCCAGTACTTC; cdr3_aa: CASSLVVVETQYF
v_call: TRBV9; d_call: .; j_call: TRBJ2-3; clone_size: many; cdr3_nt: TGTGCCAGCAGCTTAGGACAGATTCGGGGCACAGATACGCAGTATTTT; cdr3_aa: CASSLGQIRGTDTQYF
v_call: TRBV3-1; d_call: .; j_call: TRBJ2-3; clone_size: many; cdr3_nt: TGTGCCAGCAGCCAGGGACATAGCACAGATACGCAGTATTTT; cdr3_aa: CASSQGHSTDTQYF
v_call: TRBV20-1; d_call: .; j_call: TRBJ2-5; clone_size: .; cdr3_nt: TGCAGTGCAGGGACAAGCCAAGAGACCCAGTACTTC; cdr3_aa: CSAGTSQETQYF
v_call: TRBV27; d_call: .; j_call: TRBJ2-1; clone_size: .; cdr3_nt: TGTGCCAGCAGTTCCCCGACTACGCGTGAGCAGTTCTTC; cdr3_aa: CASSSPTTREQFF
v_call: TRBV6-5; d_call: .; j_call: TRBJ1-5; clone_size: many; cdr3_nt: TGTGCCAGCAGTGGCACAGGGACCGCGTATAGCAATCAGCCCCAGCATTTT; cdr3_aa: CASSGTGTAYSNQPQHF
v_call: TRBV20-1; d_call: .; j_call: TRBJ1-2; clone_size: many; cdr3_nt: TGCAGTGCTAGAGATGAGAGGGGGTATGGCTACACCTTC; cdr3_aa: CSARDERGYGYTF
v_call: TRBV24-1; d_call: TRBD1; j_call: TRBJ1-2; clone_size: .; cdr3_nt: TGTGCCACCAGTGGGACAGGGTTGGGCTACACCTTC; cdr3_aa: CATSGTGLGYTF
v_call: TRBV25-1; d_call: .; j_call: TRBJ1-2; clone_size: many; cdr3_nt: TGTGCCAGCAGTGAATGGGTATCAGGTGGCTACACCTTC; cdr3_aa: CASSEWVSGGYTF
v_call: TRBV18; d_call: .; j_call: TRBJ1-1; clone_size: .; cdr3_nt: TGTGCCAGCTCACTACGAACAGCGGGGAACACTGAAGCTTTCTTT; cdr3_aa: CASSLRTAGNTEAFF
v_call: TRBV2; d_call: .; j_call: TRBJ1-4; clone_size: once; cdr3_nt: TGTGCCAGCAGGTACAGGGAAAGCGAAAAACTGTTTTTT; cdr3_aa: CASRYRESEKLFF
v_call: TRBV20-1; d_call: .; j_call: TRBJ1-5; clone_size: many; cdr3_nt: TGCAGTGCCTCCACAGGACGTACTCAGCCCCAGCATTTT; cdr3_aa: CSASTGRTQPQHF
v_call: TRBV20-1; d_call: .; j_call: TRBJ2-1; clone_size: many; cdr3_nt: TGCAGTGCTAGAGAGGCTGGGGGGGGCGTGGGTGAGCAGTTCTTC; cdr3_aa: CSAREAGGGVGEQFF
v_call: TRBV6-1; d_call: .; j_call: TRBJ1-5; clone_size: few; cdr3_nt: TGTGCCAGTTCACATAGCAATCAGCCCCAGCATTTT; cdr3_aa: CASSHSNQPQHF
v_call: TRBV5-5; d_call: TRBD1; j_call: TRBJ1-2; clone_size: many; cdr3_nt: TGTGCCAGCAGCGCGGGACAGGGGTGGAATGGCTACACCTTC; cdr3_aa: CASSAGQGWNGYTF
v_call: TRBV7-9; d_call: .; j_call: TRBJ1-2; clone_size: many; cdr3_nt: TGTGCCAGCAGCCATCTAAACTATGGCTACACCTTC; cdr3_aa: CASSHLNYGYTF
v_call: TRBV6-2/TRBV6-3; d_call: TRBD1; j_call: TRBJ1-5; clone_size: .; cdr3_nt: TGTGCCAGCTACGGGGGACAGGGTGTCTTTCAGCCCCAGCATTTT; cdr3_aa: CASYGGQGVFQPQHF
v_call: TRBV10-3; d_call: .; j_call: TRBJ1-2; clone_size: many; cdr3_nt: TGTGCCATCAGTGAGTCTCCCTACAGGAAGAGGTATGGCTACACCTTC; cdr3_aa: CAISESPYRKRYGYTF
v_call: TRBV6-2/TRBV6-3; d_call: .; j_call: TRBJ2-6; clone_size: .; cdr3_nt: TGTGCCAGCAGCCCCGACTCCATTCTAGGGGCCAACGTCCTGACTTTC; cdr3_aa: CASSPDSILGANVLTF
v_call: TRBV19; d_call: .; j_call: TRBJ1-6; clone_size: many; cdr3_nt: TGTGCCAGTAGTATGGCCCTCAATTCACCCCTCCACTTT; cdr3_aa: CASSMALNSPLHF
v_call: TRBV7-2; d_call: .; j_call: TRBJ2-1; clone_size: many; cdr3_nt: TGTGCCAGCAGAATTGTCGACAATGAGCAGTTCTTC; cdr3_aa: CASRIVDNEQFF
v_call: TRBV25-1; d_call: .; j_call: TRBJ2-3; clone_size: .; cdr3_nt: TGTGCCAGGGGAGGATCAGATACGCAGTATTTT; cdr3_aa: CARGGSDTQYF
v_call: TRBV10-3; d_call: .; j_call: TRBJ1-6; clone_size: .; cdr3_nt: TGTGCCATCAGTGAGGGGCCCGGCTATAATTCACCCCTCCACTTT; cdr3_aa: CAISEGPGYNSPLHF
v_call: TRBV12-3/TRBV12-4; d_call: .; j_call: TRBJ1-2; clone_size: many; cdr3_nt: TGTGCCAGCAGTTTAGGCAGGGCCTATGGCTACACCTTC; cdr3_aa: CASSLGRAYGYTF
v_call: TRBV7-8; d_call: TRBD2; j_call: TRBJ2-5; clone_size: .; cdr3_nt: TGTGCCAGCAGGCAGGTGGGGGGAGGGTTGGAGACCCAGTACTTC; cdr3_aa: CASRQVGGGLETQYF
v_call: TRBV19; d_call: .; j_call: TRBJ1-2; clone_size: many; cdr3_nt: TGTGCCAGTAGAATAGACTATGGCTACACCTTC; cdr3_aa: CASRIDYGYTF
v_call: TRBV15; d_call: .; j_call: TRBJ1-6; clone_size: many; cdr3_nt: TGTGCCACCAGCCTAGACGGCCTATCTAATTCACCCCTCCACTTT; cdr3_aa: CATSLDGLSNSPLHF
v_call: TRBV6-2/TRBV6-3; d_call: .; j_call: TRBJ1-5; clone_size: many; cdr3_nt: TGTGCCAGCAGTTATGACAGGCTGGGCAATCAGCCCCAGCATTTT; cdr3_aa: CASSYDRLGNQPQHF
v_call: TRBV13; d_call: .; j_call: TRBJ2-3; clone_size: many; cdr3_nt: TGTGCCAGCAGCCCCCGACGTCCTTCTGCGGCAGGGAATACGCAGTATTTT; cdr3_aa: CASSPRRPSAAGNTQYF
v_call: TRBV5-6; d_call: .; j_call: TRBJ1-2; clone_size: many; cdr3_nt: TGTGCCAGCAGCTTTAGCGGGAACTATGGCTACACCTTC; cdr3_aa: CASSFSGNYGYTF
v_call: TRBV7-9; d_call: .; j_call: TRBJ2-5; clone_size: many; cdr3_nt: TGTGCCAGCAGGAGGTCTGGGGGCGAGGAGACCCAGTACTTC; cdr3_aa: CASRRSGGEETQYF
v_call: TRBV29-1; d_call: .; j_call: TRBJ1-3; clone_size: many; cdr3_nt: TGCAGCGTTCGACTCGTCTCTGGAAACACCATATATTTT; cdr3_aa: CSVRLVSGNTIYF
v_call: TRBV12-3/TRBV12-4; d_call: TRBD2; j_call: TRBJ2-3; clone_size: many; cdr3_nt: TGTGCCAGCAGACGACTAGCGGGGGGAGGGGATACGCAGTATTTT; cdr3_aa: CASRRLAGGGDTQYF
v_call: TRBV19; d_call: .; j_call: TRBJ1-4; clone_size: many; cdr3_nt: TGTGCCAGTAGCACGACGGACACTGCAACTAATGAAAAACTGTTTTTT; cdr3_aa: CASSTTDTATNEKLFF
v_call: TRBV6-1; d_call: TRBD1; j_call: TRBJ1-5; clone_size: many; cdr3_nt: TGTGCCAGCAGCTCAGGGGGCGCGGGAAATCAGCCCCAGCATTTT; cdr3_aa: CASSSGGAGNQPQHF
v_call: TRBV19; d_call: .; j_call: TRBJ2-1; clone_size: many; cdr3_nt: TGTGCCAGTAGTACCACAGGGGGGGTCTATGAGCAGTTCTTC; cdr3_aa: CASSTTGGVYEQFF
v_call: TRBV6-6; d_call: .; j_call: TRBJ1-1; clone_size: .; cdr3_nt: TGTGCCAGCAGTGATGGGCAGAACACTGAAGCTTTCTTT; cdr3_aa: CASSDGQNTEAFF
v_call: TRBV24-1; d_call: .; j_call: TRBJ2-3; clone_size: many; cdr3_nt: TGTGCCACCAGTGATACCAGGGATACGCAGTATTTT; cdr3_aa: CATSDTRDTQYF
v_call: TRBV5-1; d_call: .; j_call: TRBJ2-1; clone_size: many; cdr3_nt: TGCGCCAGCAGCTTGGCGTGGGACAATGAGCAGTTCTTC; cdr3_aa: CASSLAWDNEQFF
v_call: TRBV6-1; d_call: TRBD1; j_call: TRBJ2-5; clone_size: many; cdr3_nt: TGTGCCAGCACCCGGACAGGGGAAGGAGAGACCCAGTACTTC; cdr3_aa: CASTRTGEGETQYF
v_call: TRBV7-8; d_call: TRBD1; j_call: TRBJ2-4; clone_size: many; cdr3_nt: TGTGCCAGCAGTCAAACCGGGACAGGGGCCAAAAACATTCAGTACTTC; cdr3_aa: CASSQTGTGAKNIQYF
v_call: TRBV5-4; d_call: .; j_call: TRBJ1-5; clone_size: .; cdr3_nt: TGTGCCAGCAGCTTAGCGTCTGGTGAGACCCAGCATTTT; cdr3_aa: CASSLASGETQHF
v_call: TRBV18; d_call: .; j_call: TRBJ2-5; clone_size: many; cdr3_nt: TGTGCCAGCTCACCCGGGGATGCCTGGTACCAAGAGACCCAGTACTTC; cdr3_aa: CASSPGDAWYQETQYF
v_call: TRBV7-6; d_call: TRBD1; j_call: TRBJ1-3; clone_size: many; cdr3_nt: TGTGCCAGCAGCAGCGGGACAGTTGGAAACACCATATATTTT; cdr3_aa: CASSSGTVGNTIYF
v_call: TRBV19; d_call: .; j_call: TRBJ1-3; clone_size: many; cdr3_nt: TGTGCCAGTAGCTTCCAGGCGATCTCTGGAAACACCATATATTTT; cdr3_aa: CASSFQAISGNTIYF
v_call: TRBV11-2; d_call: TRBD2; j_call: TRBJ2-3; clone_size: many; cdr3_nt: TGTGCCAGCAGCCTTAGCGGGGGGGCTCTAAATACGCAGTATTTT; cdr3_aa: CASSLSGGALNTQYF